This is a list of T cell receptor beta chains from one sample in a study of OX40 agonist ivuxolimab in advanced cancers. The data were produced by immunoSEQ multiplex PCR, yet TCRdb's version contains in-frame clones alone and is incomplete. The sample has approximately 70,000 clones, roughly 81% seen once. The sequences come from CD4+ or CD8+ T cells sorted from blood, collected in a trial of the OX40 agonist ivuxolimab. These receptors all come from an adult with an advanced solid tumor such as melanoma, head and neck, liver or kidney cancer. Both conserved end residues are part of each CDR3. Each record gives: J gene, V gene, D gene, clone size, CDR3 DNA, CDR3 protein. D genes are given only for firm matches. Some rows mark clone size as missing; the rest say once, few, many or name a class of expanded clone.

TRBJ1-1 TRBV6-5 NA NA TGTGCCAGCAGGAATGCGGGATCCGGGCACACTGAAGCTTTCTTT CASRNAGSGHTEAFF
TRBJ2-3 TRBV9 TRBD2 NA TGTGCCAGCAGCGTAGGGACTAGTCTTTTCAGAGATACGCAGTATTTT CASSVGTSLFRDTQYF
TRBJ1-5 TRBV18 NA NA TGTGCCAGCTCAAGGGAGGGCAATCAGCCCCAGCATTTT CASSREGNQPQHF
TRBJ2-1 TRBV7-2 TRBD2 few TGTGCCAGCAGCAGAAGCGGGAGGGGCTCCTACAATGAGCAGTTCTTC CASSRSGRGSYNEQFF
TRBJ2-2 TRBV11-3 NA NA TGTGCCAGCAGCTTAGATCGGGCCGGGGGCGGCACCGGGGAGCTGTTTTTT CASSLDRAGGGTGELFF
TRBJ1-1 TRBV28 NA NA TGTGCCAGCAGTTTTTCAGGGTCTTGGGCTGAAGCTTTCTTT CASSFSGSWAEAFF
TRBJ2-1 TRBV7-9 TRBD2 NA TGTGCCAGCAGCTTACGAGCGGGGGATTACAATGAGCAGTTCTTC CASSLRAGDYNEQFF
TRBJ2-3 TRBV18 NA NA TGTGCCAGCTCACCACCCGGGACCGGCACAGATACGCAGTATTTT CASSPPGTGTDTQYF
TRBJ1-2 TRBV5-1 NA NA TGCGCCAGCAGCTTGTCAGGGGTGTATGGCTACACCTTC CASSLSGVYGYTF
TRBJ2-5 TRBV2 NA NA TGTGCCAGCAGTGGACAGGGAGGGCAAGAGACCCAGTACTTC CASSGQGGQETQYF